These 22 T cell receptor beta chains were all obtained from the same sample, sequenced in a study of control samples from healthy donors and cancer patients. Generated by immunoSEQ multiplex PCR, the TCRdb table keeps only in-frame clones and is missing some. The table has around 94,000 clones, about nine tenths seen once. Sequencing was done on a sample of blood. The source of these receptors is a woman between 18 and 29 years old in good health.

This clone was observed a single time. The chain combines TRBV11-3 with TRBJ2-5; D uncertain. V dropped 5 bases and J dropped 3 bases, with 13 bases sitting between them. Per germline, CDR1 SGHNT and CDR2 YENEEA. CDR3 length: 14 residues. CDR3 sequence (DNA): TGTGCCAGCAGCCCTGAGCCTCCGGAAGAGACCCAGTACTTC. Translating it yields CASSPEPPEETQYF.

The chain couples TRBV5-5 to TRBJ1-1; 7 nucleotides agree with TRBD1. Trimming removed 0 bases from V and 6 bases from J; junction bases left unmatched: 2. The CDR3 sequence is 13 residues long. CDR1 SGHKS and CDR2 YYEKEE come from the germline V gene (reference sequence). CDR3 sequence: CASSLGQGSEAFF. Written as DNA, the CDR3 is TGTGCCAGCAGCTTGGGACAGGGTTCTGAAGCTTTCTTT.

The rearrangement links TRBV27 to TRBJ1-2, with D unclear. Germline values: CDR1 MNHEY, CDR2 SMNVEV (reference sequence). Trimming took 2 bases from V and 0 from J, leaving 13 bases between them. The length of the CDR3 is 16 residues. The DNA of the CDR3 is TGTGCCAGCAGTTTAGGAGCAGAAACCCCTAACTATGGCTACACCTTC. This translates into CASSLGAETPNYGYTF.

As regards this clone: An end of the junction differs from the germline gene, which may be a read error. The chain joins TRBV11-2 to TRBJ1-1; D not certain. Germline V gene data show CDR1 as SGHAT and CDR2 as FQNNGV. The CDR3 has 11 residues. This CDR3 is CASSVDTEAFF. CDR3 nucleotide sequence: TGTGCCAGCAGCGTAGACACTGAAGCTTTCTTT.

The chain uses TRBV5-1 and TRBJ1-1, with D tentatively TRBD1 (5 bases). Germline CDR1 reads SGHRS; CDR2 reads YFSETQ. This CDR3 is built from 14 residues. Trimming took 2 bases from V and 0 from J, leaving 8 bases between them. CDR3 sequence reads: CASSFRGMNTEAFF. The CDR3 bases are TGCGCCAGCAGCTTTCGGGGCATGAACACTGAAGCTTTCTTT.

The rearrangement uses TRBV6-1 and TRBJ1-2; no definite D call. The CDR3 length is 13 residues. V was clipped by 3 bases and J by 8 bases, with 13 bases between them. Per the germline V gene, CDR1 is MNHNS and CDR2 is SASEGT. The DNA for the CDR3 is TGTGCCAGCAGTGAGTCTGGGTTGGGCGGCTACACCTTC. Translation gives CASSESGLGGYTF.

V gene TRBV19 combines with J gene TRBJ1-1; possible D gene TRBD1, 5 bases. CDR1 is LNHDA, CDR2 SQIVND, per germline (reference sequence). Trimming removed 5 bases from V and 11 bases from J, with 18 bases in between. This CDR3 contains 13 residues. For the CDR3, the DNA is TGTGCCAGTAGTCCTGAATTGGGGTGGGGGGCTTTCTTT. Its translation is CASSPELGWGAFF.

The chain uses TRBV6-5 and TRBJ2-7, with a weak D call TRBD2 (5 bases). Per germline, CDR1 MNHEY and CDR2 SVGAGI. With 0 bases removed from V and 3 bases from J, the gap between germline ends came to 6 bases. The CDR3 length is 13 residues. In DNA form, the CDR3 reads TGTGCCAGCAGTTACTCGGGAGACTACGAGCAGTACTTC. Its protein is CASSYSGDYEQYF.

Only a few counts were recorded for this clone. The chain links TRBV6-4 to TRBJ2-6; no firm D call. CDR1 MRHNA and CDR2 SNTAGT come from the germline V gene. The CDR3 totals 14 residues. V was trimmed by 4 bases and J by 0 bases, leaving 4 bases between them. CDR3 sequence (DNA): TGTGCCAGCAGTGGGGACTCTGGGGCCAACGTCCTGACTTTC. Translated: CASSGDSGANVLTF.

CDR3 sequence (DNA): TGTGCCAGCAGTGAACCGGGACAGGGGTACGAGCAGTACTTC. Translation gives CASSEPGQGYEQYF. The chain recombines TRBV2 with TRBJ2-7, with 10 bases lining up with TRBD1. The CDR3 totals 14 residues. The trim removed 2 bases at V and 4 bases at J, leaving 2 bases unmatched. Germline V gives CDR1 SNHLY, CDR2 FYNNEI.

The table lists this clone with a few counts. The genes are TRBV14 and TRBJ1-2; a possible D gene is TRBD1 (6 bases). The CDR3 extends over 13 amino acids. The germline V and J ends were trimmed by 5 bases and 7 bases, with 14 bases remaining between them. The germline V gene has CDR1 SGHDN and CDR2 FVKESK. The chain's CDR3 is CASSWGGVGGYTF. CDR3 DNA sequence: TGTGCCAGCAGCTGGGGGGGCGTCGGTGGCTACACCTTC.

This clone was picked up one time. This chain joins TRBV7-8 and TRBJ2-5; 10 nucleotides match TRBD1. This CDR3 spans 15 amino acids. Germline V gene data show CDR1 as SGHVS and CDR2 as FQNEAQ. The junction had 6 bases not matched to a gene; V was cut back by 4 bases and J by 4 bases. The CDR3 nucleotides are TGTGCCAGCAGCTACCGGGACAGGGGCGGAGAGACCCAGTACTTC. It is translated as CASSYRDRGGETQYF. Full variable domain (remainder filled in from reference TRBV7-8 and TRBJ2-5): GAGVSQSPRYKVAKRGQDVALRCDPISGHVSLFWYQQALGQGPEFLTYFQNEAQLDKSGLPSDRFFAERPEGSVSTLKIQRTQQEDSAVYLCASSYRDRGGETQYFGPGTRLLVL.

The V and J genes are TRBV4-1 and TRBJ1-2, with 12 nucleotides matching TRBD1. CDR3 size: 17 residues. CDR1 and CDR2 from the germline V gene are MGHRA and YSYEKL. With 0 bases clipped from V and 4 bases from J, the junction kept 6 bases outside the gene matches. The CDR3 DNA reads as TGCGCCAGCAGCCAAGAGTGGGGGACAGGGGGCAGCTATGGCTACACCTTC. It is translated as CASSQEWGTGGSYGYTF.

This chain uses TRBV4-2 with TRBJ2-7; D gene unclear. Germline V gives CDR1 LGHNA, CDR2 YNFKEQ. This CDR3 has 14 amino acids. Trimming left V 3 bases short and J 0 bases short, with 9 bases between. This CDR3 is CASSHVAPSYEQYF. The CDR3 DNA is TGTGCCAGCAGCCATGTGGCTCCCTCCTACGAGCAGTACTTC.

The V and J genes are TRBV18 and TRBJ1-1; D is undetermined. Germline CDR1 and CDR2: KGHSH and LQKENI. V was pared by 3 bases and J by 1 base, with 9 bases between. The CDR3 covers 14 residues. CDR3 DNA: TGTGCCAGCTCACCGTCAGCGGAGAACACTGAAGCTTTCTTT. Its protein is CASSPSAENTEAFF.

This rearrangement joins TRBV6-1 to TRBJ2-3; perhaps D is TRBD1 or TRBD2 (5 bases each). V was pared by 3 bases and J by 4 bases, with 17 bases between. From germline, CDR1 is MNHNS and CDR2 SASEGT. The CDR3 is 16 amino acids. Written as DNA, the CDR3 is TGTGCCAGCAGTGAGTTCGGTCAGGGTAGCGCAGATACGCAGTATTTT. It translates to CASSEFGQGSADTQYF.

The genes are TRBV6-5 and TRBJ2-1, with D perhaps matching TRBD1 (5 bases). This CDR3 has 15 residues. Germline CDR1 MNHEY, CDR2 SVGAGI. Trimming removed 0 bases at V and 2 bases at J, with 8 bases between. The CDR3 DNA follows: TGTGCCAGCAGTTACTCGACAGAAGCCTACAATGAGCAGTTCTTC. Protein sequence: CASSYSTEAYNEQFF.

V gene TRBV4-2 combines with J gene TRBJ2-5, with D possibly matching TRBD2 (6 bases). The CDR3 covers 14 residues. V lost 5 bases and J 3 bases, leaving 13 bases between the germline ends. CDR1 and CDR2 from the germline V gene are LGHNA and YNFKEQ. In DNA, the CDR3 is TGTGCCAGCAGCTACGGACTATCGAAAGAGACCCAGTACTTC. It translates to CASSYGLSKETQYF.

As regards this clone: An end of the junction does not agree with germline; a read error may underlie this. This chain joins TRBV5-6 and TRBJ2-1, with D perhaps TRBD1 (6 bases). CDR1 and CDR2 (germline): SGHDT, YYEEEE. This CDR3 is built from 13 residues. This CDR3 reads CVSSSWGHNEQFF. In DNA, the CDR3 is TGTGTCAGCAGTTCTTGGGGGCACAATGAGCAGTTCTTC. The entire variable domain, with the rest obtained from reference TRBV5-6 and TRBJ2-1, is as follows: DAGVTQSPTHLIKTRGQQVTLRCSPKSGHDTVSWYQQALGQGPQFIFQYYEEEERQRGNFPDRFSGHQFPNYSSELNVNALLLGDSALYLCVSSSWGHNEQFFGPGTRLTVL.

The chain carries TRBV6-5 and TRBJ1-4, with D possibly being TRBD1 (5 bases). This CDR3 has 13 amino acids. Germline CDR1 MNHEY, CDR2 SVGAGI. Trimming pared 5 bases from V and 2 bases from J, leaving 6 bases between. This CDR3 reads CASSRGTNEKLFF. The CDR3 nucleotides are TGTGCCAGCAGTCGGGGCACTAATGAAAAACTGTTTTTT.

The chain has TRBV23-1 and TRBJ1-2; no clear D gene. TRBV23-1 is designated an ORF whose function remains uncertain. The CDR3 sequence is 14 residues long. Trimming stripped 5 bases from V and 4 bases from J, with 14 bases between. The CDR3 DNA reads as TGCGCCAGCAGTAAGGGTGGGCTGTGCTATGGCTACACCTTC. Translated, it gives CASSKGGLCYGYTF.

The V and J genes are TRBV5-1 and TRBJ2-7; D possibly corresponds to TRBD2 (6 bases). From germline, CDR1 is SGHRS and CDR2 YFSETQ. Trimming shortened V by 0 bases and J by 4 bases, and 8 bases separated the two germline ends. The CDR3 is 13 amino acids. CDR3 sequence reads: CASSLEAGYEQYF. The CDR3 DNA reads as TGCGCCAGCAGCTTGGAGGCGGGGTACGAGCAGTACTTC.